This T cell receptor beta chain was retrieved from a study of shared clonotypes between healthy human individuals. Study as a whole: Each donor's CD8 memory used one plate, CD8 naive two, each CD4 subset three. Findings and caveats of the study: When compared with the clonotypes that were shared by all four sorted-subset donors, the non-shared clonotypes turned out to have lower generation probabilities. Large depth notwithstanding, sorted-subset sequencing proved incomplete by rarefaction.

The run depth of the assay was deep. The method was immunoSEQ multiplex PCR; TCRdb's version includes in-frame clones alone and lacks a portion of them. The repertoire holds 1.4 million to 1.5 million clones, with around 95% as singletons. From germline, CDR1 is MDHEN and CDR2 SYDVKM. J lost 2 bases, V lost 2 bases, and 3 bases had no gene match. The CDR3 sequence is 16 residues long. As regards this clone: Its antigen remains unknown.

The sequence derives from a young man in good health. Material for sequencing was naive CD4+ T cells sorted from blood. Documented subset: CD45RA+ positively selected. V usage is TRBV28 and J usage is TRBJ2-2; 9 bases map to TRBD2. The CDR3 DNA is TGTGCCAGCAGTTTAACTGGGACTAGCAACACCGGGGAGCTGTTTTTT. This encodes CASSLTGTSNTGELFF.